The rows below give T cell receptor beta chains drawn from one sample of a study of shared clonotypes between healthy human individuals. Profiled with immunoSEQ multiplex PCR; TCRdb holds only in-frame clones, not every one. Of hundreds of thousands of clones listed, 73% were seen once; the top ten hold more than 1.5%. The sequenced material came from memory CD4+ T cells sorted from blood. These receptors were collected from a woman in her twenties or thirties in good health. Both conserved end residues are part of each CDR3. The D gene is left open where the match is weak. Clone size is shown for a subset of rows, as once, few, many or a class of expanded clone.

abundance | d_gene | j_gene | v_gene | CDR3nt | CDR3aa
. | . | TRBJ2-7 | TRBV5-1 | TGCGCCAGCAGCTTGGACCGTCCTGCCTACGAGCAGTACTTC | CASSLDRPAYEQYF
few | . | TRBJ2-2 | TRBV7-9 | TGTGCCAGCAGCCGCGTGGCGGGGAACACCGGGGAGCTGTTTTTT | CASSRVAGNTGELFF
. | . | TRBJ2-1 | TRBV2 | TGTGCCAGCAGTGAAGCGCGTGCTGGGCAGTTCTTC | CASSEARAGQFF
few | . | TRBJ1-1 | TRBV7-2 | TGTGCCAGCAGCTTAATGGAGAACACTGAAGCTTTCTTT | CASSLMENTEAFF
few | . | TRBJ1-1 | TRBV7-6 | TGTGCCAGCAGCTTAGCGGTTGGGGCTATGGGCACTGAAGCTTTCTTT | CASSLAVGAMGTEAFF
. | . | TRBJ2-3 | TRBV4-1 | TGCGCCAGCAGCCTTACCCTCGGGGTAAGCACAGATACGCAGTATTTT | CASSLTLGVSTDTQYF
once | . | TRBJ2-1 | TRBV5-1 | TGCGCCAGCAGCTTTATTAGCGGTCACGTCGATGAGCAGTTCTTC | CASSFISGHVDEQFF
few | . | TRBJ2-7 | TRBV7-9 | TGTGCCAGCAGCTTATTGCCTAGCGTCGTTCCTCCCGAGCAGTACTTC | CASSLLPSVVPPEQYF
once | . | TRBJ1-4 | TRBV15 | TGTGCCACCAGCAGGGTATCGGGACGGAGACTAACTAATGAAAAACTGTTTTTT | CATSRVSGRRLTNEKLFF
. | TRBD2 | TRBJ2-2 | TRBV5-1 | TGCGCCAGCAGCACGACTAGCGGGAACACCGGGGAGCTGTTTTTT | CASSTTSGNTGELFF